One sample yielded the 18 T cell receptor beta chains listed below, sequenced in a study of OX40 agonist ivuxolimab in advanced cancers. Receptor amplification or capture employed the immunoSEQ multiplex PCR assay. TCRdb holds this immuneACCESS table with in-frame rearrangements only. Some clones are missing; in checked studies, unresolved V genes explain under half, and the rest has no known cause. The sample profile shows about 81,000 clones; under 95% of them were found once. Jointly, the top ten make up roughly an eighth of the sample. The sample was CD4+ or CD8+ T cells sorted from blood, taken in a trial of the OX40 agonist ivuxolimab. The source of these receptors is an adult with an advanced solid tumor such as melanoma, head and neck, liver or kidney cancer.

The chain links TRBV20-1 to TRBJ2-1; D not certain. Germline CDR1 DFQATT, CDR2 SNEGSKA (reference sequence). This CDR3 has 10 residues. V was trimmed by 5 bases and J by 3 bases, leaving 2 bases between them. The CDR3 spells CSARYNEQFF. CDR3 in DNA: TGCAGTGCTCGCTACAATGAGCAGTTCTTC.

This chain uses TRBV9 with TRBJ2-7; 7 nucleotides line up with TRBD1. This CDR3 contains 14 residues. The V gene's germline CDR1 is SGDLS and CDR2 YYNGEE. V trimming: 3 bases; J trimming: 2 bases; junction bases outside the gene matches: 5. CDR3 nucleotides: TGTGCCAGCAGCGCCTGGGACAGCACCTACGAGCAGTACTTC. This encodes CASSAWDSTYEQYF.

This CDR3 is CASSLEGSSYEQYF. Written as DNA, the CDR3 is TGTGCCAGCAGCTTGGAGGGAAGCTCCTACGAGCAGTACTTC. The chain uses TRBV7-9 and TRBJ2-7, with a weak D call TRBD2 (6 bases). Trimming took 3 bases from V and 0 from J, leaving 9 bases between them. This CDR3 is built from 14 residues. The V gene's germline CDR1 is SEHNR and CDR2 FQNEAQ (reference sequence).

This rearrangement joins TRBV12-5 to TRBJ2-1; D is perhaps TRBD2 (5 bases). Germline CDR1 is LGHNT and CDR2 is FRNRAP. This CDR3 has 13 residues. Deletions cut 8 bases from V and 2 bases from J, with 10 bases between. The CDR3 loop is CASTEGPYNEQFF. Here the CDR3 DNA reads TGTGCTAGTACCGAGGGTCCCTACAATGAGCAGTTCTTC.

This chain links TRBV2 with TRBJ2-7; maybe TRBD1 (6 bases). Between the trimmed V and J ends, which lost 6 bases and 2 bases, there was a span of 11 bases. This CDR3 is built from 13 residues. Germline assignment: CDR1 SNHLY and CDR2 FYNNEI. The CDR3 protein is CASRTGDAYEQYF. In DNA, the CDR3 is TGTGCCAGCAGGACAGGTGACGCCTACGAGCAGTACTTC.

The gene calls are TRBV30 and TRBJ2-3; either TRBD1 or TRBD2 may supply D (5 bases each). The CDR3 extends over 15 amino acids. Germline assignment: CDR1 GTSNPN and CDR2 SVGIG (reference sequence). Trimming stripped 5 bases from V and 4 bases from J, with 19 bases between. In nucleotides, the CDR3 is TGTGCCTGGGCCGGGACCTACCTTTGGTCAGATACGCAGTATTTT. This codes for CAWAGTYLWSDTQYF. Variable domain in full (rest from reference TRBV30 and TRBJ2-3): SQTIHQWPATLVQPVGSPLSLECTVEGTSNPNLYWYRQAAGRGLQLLFYSVGIGQISSEVPQNLSASRPQDRQFILSSKKLLLSDSGFYLCAWAGTYLWSDTQYFGPGTRLTVL.

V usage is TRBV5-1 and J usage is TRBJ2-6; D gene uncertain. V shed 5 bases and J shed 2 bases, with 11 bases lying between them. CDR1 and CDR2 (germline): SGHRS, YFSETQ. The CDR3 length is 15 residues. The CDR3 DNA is TGCGCCAGCAGATCCGACCCGGCTGGGGCCAACGTCCTGACTTTC. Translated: CASRSDPAGANVLTF.

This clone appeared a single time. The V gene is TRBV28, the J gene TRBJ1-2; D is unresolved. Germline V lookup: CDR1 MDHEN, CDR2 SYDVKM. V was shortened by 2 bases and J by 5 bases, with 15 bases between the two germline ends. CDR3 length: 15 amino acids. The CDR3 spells CASSLGLDPRYGYTF. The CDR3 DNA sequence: TGTGCCAGCAGTTTAGGACTCGACCCAAGATATGGCTACACCTTC.

The CDR3 reads CASRLALTSGHQETQYF. The CDR3 nucleotides are TGTGCAAGTCGCTTAGCGCTGACTAGCGGGCATCAAGAGACCCAGTACTTC. The J gene is TRBJ2-5, the V gene TRBV12-2; TRBD2 is the table's D call and was not checked against the DNA. TRBV12-2 counts as a pseudogene. The CDR3 is 17 amino acids.

In nucleotides, the CDR3 is TGTGCCAGCAGCGTGGGGGCCCCCACAGATACGCAGTATTTT. Its protein product is CASSVGAPTDTQYF. This chain connects TRBV9 to TRBJ2-3, with D perhaps TRBD1 (6 bases). Germline CDR1 is SGDLS and CDR2 is YYNGEE. Trimming stripped 2 bases from V and 2 bases from J, with 9 bases between. The CDR3 totals 14 residues.

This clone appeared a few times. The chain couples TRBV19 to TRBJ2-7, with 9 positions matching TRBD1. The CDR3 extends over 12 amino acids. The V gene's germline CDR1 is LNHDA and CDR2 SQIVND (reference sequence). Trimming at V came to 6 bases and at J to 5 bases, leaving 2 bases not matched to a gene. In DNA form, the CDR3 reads TGTGCCAGTAGACAGGGGGCGAACGAGCAGTACTTC. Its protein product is CASRQGANEQYF.

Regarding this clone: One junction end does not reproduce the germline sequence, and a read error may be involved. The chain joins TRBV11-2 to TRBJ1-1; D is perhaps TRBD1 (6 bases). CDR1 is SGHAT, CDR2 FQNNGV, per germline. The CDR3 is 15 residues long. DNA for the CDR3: TGTGCCAGCAGCCTAGAAACAGGGCCGAACACTGAAGCTTTCTTT. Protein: CASSLETGPNTEAFF.

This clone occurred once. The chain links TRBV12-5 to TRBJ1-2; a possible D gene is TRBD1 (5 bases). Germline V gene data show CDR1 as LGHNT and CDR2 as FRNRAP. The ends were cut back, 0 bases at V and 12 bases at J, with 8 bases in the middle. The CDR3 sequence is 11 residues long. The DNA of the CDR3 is TGTGCTAGTGGTTTGGTGGGGGGTCACACCTTC. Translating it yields CASGLVGGHTF.

In nucleotides, the CDR3 is TGTGCCAGCAGCTTAGAGGTCGGCGGGACCTACAATGAGCAGTTCTTC. This encodes CASSLEVGGTYNEQFF. This chain joins TRBV11-2 and TRBJ2-1, with a tentative D call TRBD2 (6 bases). Trimming removed 0 bases at V and 2 bases at J, with 11 bases between. CDR1 and CDR2 from the germline V gene are SGHAT and FQNNGV. This CDR3 has 16 amino acids.

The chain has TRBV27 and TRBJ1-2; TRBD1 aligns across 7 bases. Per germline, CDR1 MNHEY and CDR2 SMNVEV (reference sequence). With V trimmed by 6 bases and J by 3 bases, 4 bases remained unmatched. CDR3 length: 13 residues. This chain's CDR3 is CASSRGTDYGYTF. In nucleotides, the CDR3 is TGTGCCAGCAGCAGGGGGACGGACTATGGCTACACCTTC.

This CDR3 reads CASSLRSYNEQFF. CDR3 nucleotide sequence: TGTGCCAGCAGTTTACGGTCTTACAATGAGCAGTTCTTC. The chain has TRBV27 and TRBJ2-1, with D uncertain. This CDR3 is 13 amino acids long. Germline V gene lookup returns CDR1 MNHEY and CDR2 SMNVEV (reference sequence). Trimming took off 2 bases at V and 4 bases at J, with 6 bases between the two ends.

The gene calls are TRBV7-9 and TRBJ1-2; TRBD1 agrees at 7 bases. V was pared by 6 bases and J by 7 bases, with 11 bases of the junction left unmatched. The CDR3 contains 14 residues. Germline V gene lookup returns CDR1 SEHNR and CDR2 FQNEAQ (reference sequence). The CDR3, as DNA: TGTGCCAGCAGACCCGCGGAGGGGACAGCTGGCTACACCTTC. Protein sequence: CASRPAEGTAGYTF.

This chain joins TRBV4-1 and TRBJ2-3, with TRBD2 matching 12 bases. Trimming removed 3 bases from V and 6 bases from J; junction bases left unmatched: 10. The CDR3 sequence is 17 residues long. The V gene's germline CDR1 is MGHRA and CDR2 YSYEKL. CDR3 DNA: TGCGCCAGCAGCCATCCCGGACTAGCGGGACCCGTTGATACGCAGTATTTT. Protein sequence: CASSHPGLAGPVDTQYF.